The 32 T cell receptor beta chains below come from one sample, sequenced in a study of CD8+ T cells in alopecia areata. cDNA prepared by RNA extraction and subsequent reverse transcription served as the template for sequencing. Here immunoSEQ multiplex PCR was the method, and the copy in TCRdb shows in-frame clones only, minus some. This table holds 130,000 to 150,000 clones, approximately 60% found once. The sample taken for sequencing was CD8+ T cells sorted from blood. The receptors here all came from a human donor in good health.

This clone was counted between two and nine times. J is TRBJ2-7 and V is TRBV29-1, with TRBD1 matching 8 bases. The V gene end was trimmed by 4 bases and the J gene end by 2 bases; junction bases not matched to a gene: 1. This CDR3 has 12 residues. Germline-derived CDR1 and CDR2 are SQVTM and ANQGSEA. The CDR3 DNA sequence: TGCAGCGTTGTGGACAGGGCCTACGAGCAGTACTTC. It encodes CSVVDRAYEQYF.

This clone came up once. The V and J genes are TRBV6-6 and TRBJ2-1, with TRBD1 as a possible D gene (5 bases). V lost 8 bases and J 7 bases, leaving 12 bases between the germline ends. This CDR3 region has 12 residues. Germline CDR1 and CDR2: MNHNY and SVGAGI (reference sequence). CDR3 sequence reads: CASLAGWNEQFF. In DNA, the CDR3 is TGTGCCAGCCTGGCAGGGTGGAATGAGCAGTTCTTC.

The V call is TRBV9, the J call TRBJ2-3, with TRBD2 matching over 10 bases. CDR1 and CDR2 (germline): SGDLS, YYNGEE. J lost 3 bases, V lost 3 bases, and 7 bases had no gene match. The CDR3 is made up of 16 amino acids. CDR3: CASSGSGGTGTDTQYF. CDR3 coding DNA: TGTGCCAGCAGCGGTAGCGGGGGGACGGGGACAGATACGCAGTATTTT.

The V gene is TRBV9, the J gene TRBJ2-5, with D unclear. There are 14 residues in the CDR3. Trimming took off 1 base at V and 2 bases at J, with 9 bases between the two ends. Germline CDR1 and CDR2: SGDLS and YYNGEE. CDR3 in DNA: TGTGCCAGCAGCGTATCGGGCGGTCAAGAGACCCAGTACTTC. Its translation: CASSVSGGQETQYF.

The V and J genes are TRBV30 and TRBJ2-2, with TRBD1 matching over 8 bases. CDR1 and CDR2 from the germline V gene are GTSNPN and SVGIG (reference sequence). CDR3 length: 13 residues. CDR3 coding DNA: TGTGCTTCTACAGGGGGAAGCACCGGGGAGCTGTTTTTT. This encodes CASTGGSTGELFF.

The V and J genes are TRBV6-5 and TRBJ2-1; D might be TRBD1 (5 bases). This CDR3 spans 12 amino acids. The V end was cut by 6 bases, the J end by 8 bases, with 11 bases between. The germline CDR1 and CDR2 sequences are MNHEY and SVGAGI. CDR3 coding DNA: TGTGCCAGCAGATCAGGGCTGCATGAGCAGTTCTTC. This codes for CASRSGLHEQFF.

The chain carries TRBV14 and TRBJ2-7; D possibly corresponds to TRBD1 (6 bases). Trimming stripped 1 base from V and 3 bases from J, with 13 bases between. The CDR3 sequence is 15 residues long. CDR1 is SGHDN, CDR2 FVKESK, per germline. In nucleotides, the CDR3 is TGTGCCAGCAGCCAAGGGCCCCAGGGGAACTACGAGCAGTACTTC. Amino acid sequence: CASSQGPQGNYEQYF.

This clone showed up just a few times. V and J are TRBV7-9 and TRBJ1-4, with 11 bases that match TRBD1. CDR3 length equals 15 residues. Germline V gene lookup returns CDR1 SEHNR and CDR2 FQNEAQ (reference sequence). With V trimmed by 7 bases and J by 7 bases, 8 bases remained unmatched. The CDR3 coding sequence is TGTGCCAGCATCAGGGGACAGGGGGTAGTTGAAAAACTGTTTTTT. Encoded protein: CASIRGQGVVEKLFF.

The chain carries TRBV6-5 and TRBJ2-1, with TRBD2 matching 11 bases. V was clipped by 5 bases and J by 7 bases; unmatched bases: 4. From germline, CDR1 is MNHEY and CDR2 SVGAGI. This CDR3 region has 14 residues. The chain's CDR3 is CASSEWTSGNEQFF. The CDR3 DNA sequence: TGTGCCAGCAGTGAATGGACTAGCGGGAATGAGCAGTTCTTC.

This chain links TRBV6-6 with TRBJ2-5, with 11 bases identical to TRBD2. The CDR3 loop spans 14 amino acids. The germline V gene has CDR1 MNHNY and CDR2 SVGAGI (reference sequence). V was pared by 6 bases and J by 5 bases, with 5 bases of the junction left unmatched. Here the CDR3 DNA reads TGTGCCAGCAGACTAGCGGGAGCTGCGGAGACCCAGTACTTC. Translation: CASRLAGAAETQYF.

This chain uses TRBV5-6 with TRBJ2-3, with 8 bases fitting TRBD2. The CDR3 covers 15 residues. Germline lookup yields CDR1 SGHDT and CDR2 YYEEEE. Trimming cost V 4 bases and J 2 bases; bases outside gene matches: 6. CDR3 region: CASSHFSGNTDTQYF. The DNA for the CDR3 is TGTGCCAGCAGCCACTTTAGCGGGAACACAGATACGCAGTATTTT.

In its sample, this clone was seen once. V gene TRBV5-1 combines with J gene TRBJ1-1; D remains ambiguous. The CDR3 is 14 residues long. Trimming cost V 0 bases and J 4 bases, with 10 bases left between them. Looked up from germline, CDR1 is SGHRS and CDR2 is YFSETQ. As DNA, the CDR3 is TGCGCCAGCAGCTTGGAAGGGTTGGGCACTGAAGCTTTCTTT. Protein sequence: CASSLEGLGTEAFF.

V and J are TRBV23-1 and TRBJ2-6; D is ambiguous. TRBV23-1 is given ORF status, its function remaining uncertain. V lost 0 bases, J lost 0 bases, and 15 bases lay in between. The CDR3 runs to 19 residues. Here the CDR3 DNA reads TGCGCCAGCAGTCAATCGGACGCGAATTACTTCTCTGGGGCCAACGTCCTGACTTTC. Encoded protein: CASSQSDANYFSGANVLTF.

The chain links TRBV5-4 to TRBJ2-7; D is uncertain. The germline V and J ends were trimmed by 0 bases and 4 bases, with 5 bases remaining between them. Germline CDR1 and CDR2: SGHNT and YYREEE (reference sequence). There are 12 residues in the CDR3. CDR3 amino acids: CASSLGQYEQYF. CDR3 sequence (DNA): TGTGCCAGCAGCTTGGGGCAGTACGAGCAGTACTTC.

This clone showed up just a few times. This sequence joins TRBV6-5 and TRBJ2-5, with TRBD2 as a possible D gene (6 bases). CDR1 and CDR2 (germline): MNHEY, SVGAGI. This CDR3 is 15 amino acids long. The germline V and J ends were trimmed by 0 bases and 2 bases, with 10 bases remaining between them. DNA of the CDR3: TGTGCCAGCAGTTACTCGCTGCGGGAACAAGAGACCCAGTACTTC. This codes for CASSYSLREQETQYF.

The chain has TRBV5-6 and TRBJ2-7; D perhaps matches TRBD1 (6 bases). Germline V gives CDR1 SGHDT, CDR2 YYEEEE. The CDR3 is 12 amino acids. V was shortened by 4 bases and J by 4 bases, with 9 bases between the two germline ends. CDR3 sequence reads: CASSVGQYEQYF. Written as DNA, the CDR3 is TGTGCCAGCAGCGTTGGACAGTACGAGCAGTACTTC.

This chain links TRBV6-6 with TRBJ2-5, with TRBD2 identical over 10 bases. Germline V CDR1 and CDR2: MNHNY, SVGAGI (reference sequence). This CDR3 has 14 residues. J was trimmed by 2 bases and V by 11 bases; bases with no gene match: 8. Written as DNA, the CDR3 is TGTGCCGCAGCGGGAGGGACAACACAAGAGACCCAGTACTTC. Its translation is CAAAGGTTQETQYF.

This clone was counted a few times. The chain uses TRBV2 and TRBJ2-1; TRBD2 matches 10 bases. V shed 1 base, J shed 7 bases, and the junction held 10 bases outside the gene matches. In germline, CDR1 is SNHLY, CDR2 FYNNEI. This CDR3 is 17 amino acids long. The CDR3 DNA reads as TGTGCCAGCAGTGAAGACCCCTTAGCGGGAGGTGGGAATGAGCAGTTCTTC. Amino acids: CASSEDPLAGGGNEQFF.

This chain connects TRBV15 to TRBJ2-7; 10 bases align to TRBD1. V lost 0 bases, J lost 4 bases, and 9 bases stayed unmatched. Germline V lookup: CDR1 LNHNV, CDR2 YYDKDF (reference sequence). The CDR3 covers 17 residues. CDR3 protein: CATSRDSAGTGVYEQYF. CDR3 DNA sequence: TGTGCCACCAGCAGAGATTCAGCCGGGACAGGGGTATACGAGCAGTACTTC.

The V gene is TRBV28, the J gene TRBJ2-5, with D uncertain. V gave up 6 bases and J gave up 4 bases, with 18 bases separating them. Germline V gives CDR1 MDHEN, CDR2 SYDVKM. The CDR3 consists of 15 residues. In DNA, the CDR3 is TGTGCCAGCAGCCAAAAGTTCCGTTCCCCAGAGACCCAGTACTTC. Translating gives CASSQKFRSPETQYF.

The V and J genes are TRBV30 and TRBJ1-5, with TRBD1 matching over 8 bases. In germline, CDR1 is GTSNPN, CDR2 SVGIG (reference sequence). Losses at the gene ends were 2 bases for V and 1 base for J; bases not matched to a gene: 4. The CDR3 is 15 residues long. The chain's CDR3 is CAWSSDRESNQPQHF. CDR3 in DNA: TGTGCCTGGAGTTCGGACAGGGAGAGCAATCAGCCCCAGCATTTT.

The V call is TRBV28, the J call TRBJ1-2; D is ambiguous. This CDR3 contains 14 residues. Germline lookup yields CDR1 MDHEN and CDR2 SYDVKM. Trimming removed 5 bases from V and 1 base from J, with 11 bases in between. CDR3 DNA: TGTGCCAGCAGTCCCCGTGGAGTTAACTATGGCTACACCTTC. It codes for CASSPRGVNYGYTF.

The CDR3 region is CATSVDRGISYEQYF. CDR3 coding DNA: TGTGCCACCAGCGTAGACAGGGGTATCTCCTACGAGCAGTACTTC. The genes are TRBV15 and TRBJ2-7; TRBD1 matches 8 bases. After removal of 5 bases from V and 0 bases from J, the junction contained 6 bases not matched to a gene. Germline CDR1 and CDR2: LNHNV and YYDKDF (reference sequence). This CDR3 has 15 amino acids.

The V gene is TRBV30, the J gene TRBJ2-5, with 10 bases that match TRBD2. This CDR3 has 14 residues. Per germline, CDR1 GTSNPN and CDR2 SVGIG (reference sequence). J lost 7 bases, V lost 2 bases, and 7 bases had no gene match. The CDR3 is CAWSSAGGPPTQYF. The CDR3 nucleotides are TGTGCCTGGAGTTCAGCGGGAGGGCCTCCGACCCAGTACTTC. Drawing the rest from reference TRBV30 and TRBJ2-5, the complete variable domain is SQTIHQWPATLVQPVGSPLSLECTVEGTSNPNLYWYRQAAGRGLQLLFYSVGIGQISSEVPQNLSASRPQDRQFILSSKKLLLSDSGFYLCAWSSAGGPPTQYFGPGTRLLVL.

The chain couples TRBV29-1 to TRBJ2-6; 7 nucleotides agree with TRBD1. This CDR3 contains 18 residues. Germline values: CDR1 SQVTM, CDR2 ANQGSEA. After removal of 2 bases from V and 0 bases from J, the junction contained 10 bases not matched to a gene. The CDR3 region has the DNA TGCAGCGTTGAATTCCGGGACAGAAAAAACTCTGGGGCCAACGTCCTGACTTTC. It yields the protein CSVEFRDRKNSGANVLTF.

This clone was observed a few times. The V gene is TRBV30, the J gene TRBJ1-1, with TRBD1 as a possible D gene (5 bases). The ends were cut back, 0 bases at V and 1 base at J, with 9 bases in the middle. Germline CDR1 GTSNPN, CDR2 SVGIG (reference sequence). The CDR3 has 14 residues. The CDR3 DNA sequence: TGTGCCTGGAGTGTACGAGACAGGAACACTGAAGCTTTCTTT. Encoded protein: CAWSVRDRNTEAFF.

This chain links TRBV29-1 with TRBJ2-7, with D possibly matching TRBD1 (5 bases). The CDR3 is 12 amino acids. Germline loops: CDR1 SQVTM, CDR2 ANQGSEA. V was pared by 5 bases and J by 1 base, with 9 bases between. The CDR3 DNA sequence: TGCAGCGTTTCTCAGGGTTCCTACGAGCAGTACTTC. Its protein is CSVSQGSYEQYF.

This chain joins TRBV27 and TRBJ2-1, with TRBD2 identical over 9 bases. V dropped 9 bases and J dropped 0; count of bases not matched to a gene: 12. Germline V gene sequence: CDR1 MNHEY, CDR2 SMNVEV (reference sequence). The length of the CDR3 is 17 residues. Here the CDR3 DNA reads TGTGCCAGTCTGGCGGGAGGGCCTCTCAGCTCCTACAATGAGCAGTTCTTC. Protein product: CASLAGGPLSSYNEQFF.

The CDR3 protein is CAISTPQGKSSTGELFF. DNA for the CDR3: TGTGCCATCAGTACCCCACAGGGAAAGTCGAGCACCGGGGAGCTGTTTTTT. The genes are TRBV10-3 and TRBJ2-2, with D maybe TRBD1 (6 bases). CDR3 length: 17 amino acids. V dropped 5 bases and J dropped 4 bases, with 20 bases sitting between them. Germline CDR1 ENHRY, CDR2 SYGVKD.

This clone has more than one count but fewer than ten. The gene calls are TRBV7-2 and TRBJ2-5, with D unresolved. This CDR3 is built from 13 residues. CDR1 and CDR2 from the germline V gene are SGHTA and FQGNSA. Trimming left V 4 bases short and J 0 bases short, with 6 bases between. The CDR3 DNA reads TGTGCCAGCAGCTGGCACAACCAAGAGACCCAGTACTTC. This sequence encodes CASSWHNQETQYF.

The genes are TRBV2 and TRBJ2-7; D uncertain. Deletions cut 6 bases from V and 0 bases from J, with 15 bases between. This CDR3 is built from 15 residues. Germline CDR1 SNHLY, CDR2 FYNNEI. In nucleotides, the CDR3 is TGTGCCAGCAGCCTCGACGGGTATCACTCCTACGAGCAGTACTTC. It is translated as CASSLDGYHSYEQYF.

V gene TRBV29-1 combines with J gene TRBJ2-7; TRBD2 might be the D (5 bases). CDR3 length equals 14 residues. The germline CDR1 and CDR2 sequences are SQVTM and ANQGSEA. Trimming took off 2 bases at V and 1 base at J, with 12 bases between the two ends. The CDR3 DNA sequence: TGCAGCGTTGAAATTCACGGGATTTCCTACGAGCAGTACTTC. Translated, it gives CSVEIHGISYEQYF.